A selection of T cell receptor beta chains follows, all from one sample in a study of CD8+ T cells in alopecia areata. Assay: immunoSEQ multiplex PCR; the TCRdb copy retains only in-frame clones and omits some. Among fewer than 250,000 clones listed, roughly three fifths were seen once. This sample comprised CD4+ T cells sorted from blood, obtained at week 4, from a patient treated with tofacitinib. The receptors here all came from a human donor with alopecia areata. The CDR3 runs from the conserved cysteine through the conserved F or W. D genes are given only for firm matches. For some rows the clone size is stated as once, few or many, or as a class when expanded; others skip it.

clone_size,cdr3_length,v_call,j_call,d_call,cdr3_nt,cdr3_aa
-,14,TRBV2,TRBJ2-7,TRBD1,TGTGCCAGCAGATATGGACAGGTAACCTACGAGCAGTACTTC,CASRYGQVTYEQYF
-,13,TRBV27,TRBJ1-2,-,TGTGCCAGCAGTTTTGGGGCAGCCTATGGCTACACCTTC,CASSFGAAYGYTF
-,13,TRBV7-2,TRBJ2-5,-,TGTGCCAGCAGCTTACGTGCAGGAGAGACCCAGTACTTC,CASSLRAGETQYF
-,14,TRBV27,TRBJ2-5,-,TGTGCCAGCAGTTTTAGCGGATTCCAAGAGACCCAGTACTTC,CASSFSGFQETQYF
-,11,TRBV7-2,TRBJ2-7,-,TGTGCCAGCAGCTTTCTGTACGAGCAGTACTTC,CASSFLYEQYF
-,17,TRBV4-1,TRBJ2-5,-,TGCGCCAGCAGCCAGTGGGGGCGAGCGGGTCTCCAAGAGACCCAGTACTTC,CASSQWGRAGLQETQYF
once,15,TRBV30,TRBJ1-1,TRBD1,TGTGCCTGGAGGGAAGCAGGGGGATGGAGGACTGAAGCTTTCTTT,CAWREAGGWRTEAFF
-,16,TRBV29-1,TRBJ2-1,-,TGCAGCGTTGAAGATGTCCATGGGGGGATGTACAATGAGCAGTTCTTC,CSVEDVHGGMYNEQFF
-,11,TRBV20-1,TRBJ2-2,-,TGCAGTGCCTTGGACATTTCAGAGCTGTTTTTT,CSALDISELFF
-,12,TRBV14,TRBJ2-5,-,TGTGCCAGCAGCCAAACGGGAGAGACCCAGTACTTC,CASSQTGETQYF
-,14,TRBV29-1,TRBJ2-7,TRBD1,TGCAGCGTTGGGGGGACAGGGGTCTCCTACGAGCAGTACTTC,CSVGGTGVSYEQYF
-,16,TRBV5-4,TRBJ2-3,TRBD2,TGTGCCAGCAGCACTGTACTAGCGGGAGAATGGGATACGCAGTATTTT,CASSTVLAGEWDTQYF
few,14,TRBV9,TRBJ2-3,-,TGTGCCAGCAGCGTAGGGCCAAGCACAGATACGCAGTATTTT,CASSVGPSTDTQYF
few,16,TRBV28,TRBJ2-1,TRBD2,TGTGCCAGCAGTGACCTCAAGCGGGAGGGCTTGGATGAGCAGTTCTTC,CASSDLKREGLDEQFF
-,13,TRBV9,TRBJ2-1,-,TGTGCCAGCAGCGTAGGGTCCTACAATGAGCAGTTCTTC,CASSVGSYNEQFF
-,13,TRBV5-1,TRBJ1-5,-,TGCGCCAGCAGCTTGGTGGGCAATCAGCCCCAGCATTTT,CASSLVGNQPQHF
-,13,TRBV30,TRBJ2-1,-,TGTGCCTGGAGGGCTGCAGGGTGGAGTGAGCAGTTCTTC,CAWRAAGWSEQFF
-,14,TRBV5-1,TRBJ2-7,-,TGCGCCAGCAGCACCGATGCAGGAGCCTACGAGCAGTACTTC,CASSTDAGAYEQYF
-,13,TRBV28,TRBJ1-2,-,TGTGCCAGCAGTCCACCCGGGGAATATGGCTACACCTTC,CASSPPGEYGYTF
-,16,TRBV7-6,TRBJ2-1,-,TGTGCCAGCAGTTCCACCCATACTAGTTTCTACAATGAGCAGTTCTTC,CASSSTHTSFYNEQFF
-,15,TRBV5-1,TRBJ2-5,-,TGCGCCAGCAGCTTGTTACAAGGAGACCAAGAGACCCAGTACTTC,CASSLLQGDQETQYF
few,12,TRBV2,TRBJ2-5,-,TGTGCCAGCAGCACTAGTCCGGAGACCCAGTACTTC,CASSTSPETQYF
-,8,TRBV29-1,TRBJ2-1,-,TGCAGCGCAGAGGGGCAGTTCTTC,CSAEGQFF
-,16,TRBV11-1,TRBJ2-1,TRBD2,TGTGCCAGCAGCTTGCTAGGGACTAGTGGGGGCGATGAGCAGTTCTTC,CASSLLGTSGGDEQFF
-,14,TRBV5-1,TRBJ2-7,-,TGCGCCAGCAGCTGGGACACTCTTAGGTACGAGCAGTACTTC,CASSWDTLRYEQYF
-,13,TRBV30,TRBJ1-1,-,TGTGCCTGGAGTCTTAACCGGGCCACTGAAGCTTTCTTT,CAWSLNRATEAFF
-,14,TRBV2,TRBJ2-1,TRBD2,TGTGCCAGCACGCGCGGAGCGGGAGCGTCCGGGCAGTTCTTC,CASTRGAGASGQFF
once,13,TRBV5-1,TRBJ2-2,-,TGCGCCAGCAAGAGGGGATCGGCCGGGGAGCTGTTTTTT,CASKRGSAGELFF
-,15,TRBV30,TRBJ2-5,TRBD1,TGTGCCTGTCCCCGTACACAGGGGGCGACGGAGACCCAGTACTTC,CACPRTQGATETQYF
-,14,TRBV5-1,TRBJ2-7,TRBD2,TGCGCCAGCAGCCCCCGGCGGGAGCTCGACGAGCAGTACTTC,CASSPRRELDEQYF